This T cell receptor (beta chain) emerged from a study of blood T cell repertoires in COVID-19. Study details: Samples came from the United States, Italy and Spain, spanning acute and convalescent COVID-19. The cDNA or gDNA used as material had been derived from T cells, B-cell-depleted T cells, or PBMCs.

The repertoire was sequenced with immunoSEQ multiplex PCR; TCRdb's copy has only in-frame clones and lacks some. This table has roughly 150,000 clones, around nine tenths appearing once. The V gene's germline CDR1 is DFQATT and CDR2 SNEGSKA (reference sequence). The CDR3 runs 11 residues. The ends were cut back, 6 bases at V and 9 bases at J, with 12 bases in the middle. One Seattle source followed patients from active infection through their disease course. This chain links TRBV20-1 with TRBJ2-1; D possibly corresponds to TRBD2 (6 bases). The specimen sequenced was peripheral blood. The source is a woman aged 80 or over with COVID-19, enrolled during active disease. The CDR3 sequence: CSANKGLEQFF. The CDR3 DNA follows: TGCAGTGCGAACAAGGGACTTGAGCAGTTCTTC.